Listed below are T cell receptor beta chains from one sample, sequenced in a study of shared clonotypes between healthy human individuals. Assay: immunoSEQ multiplex PCR; the TCRdb copy retains only in-frame clones and omits some. The sample carries 2 million to 2.5 million clones, under 95% recorded once. The specimen sequenced was naive CD4+ T cells from PBMCs. Every receptor here comes from a man aged 18-30 years in good health. Some clones in this sample may be carry-over from other donors' samples. Each CDR3 is given with its conserved first and last residue. A D gene is named only where the DNA matches it firmly. Rows give clone size only sometimes, using once, few, many, or a class for an expanded clone.

>-|TRBJ2-2|TRBV5-1|TRBD1
CASSWGTEGTGELFF
TGCGCCAGCAGCTGGGGGACAGAAGGGACCGGGGAGCTGTTTTTT
>once|TRBJ1-4|TRBV14|-
CASSELPGADEKLFF
TGTGCCAGCAGCGAGCTCCCAGGGGCGGACGAAAAACTGTTTTTT
>-|TRBJ2-1|TRBV11-3|TRBD1
CASSFRDSYNEQFF
TGTGCCAGCAGCTTCCGGGACAGTTACAATGAGCAGTTCTTC
>once|TRBJ2-5|TRBV9|-
CASSVIGQETQYF
TGTGCCAGCAGCGTAATAGGGCAGGAGACCCAGTACTTC
>-|TRBJ2-6|TRBV7-9|-
CASSLMVQPNGANVLTF
TGTGCCAGCAGCTTAATGGTACAGCCGAATGGGGCCAACGTCCTGACTTTC
>once|TRBJ2-7|TRBV2|-
CASTGGTGKGTYEQYF
TGTGCCAGCACGGGGGGGACAGGGAAAGGAACCTACGAGCAGTACTTC
>-|TRBJ1-1|TRBV28|-
CASSRGRNTEAFF
TGTGCCAGCAGCCGGGGAAGGAACACTGAAGCTTTCTTT
>-|TRBJ2-3|TRBV5-1|-
CASSAPRIADTQYF
TGCGCCAGCAGCGCCCCTAGGATTGCAGATACGCAGTATTTT
>-|TRBJ2-1|TRBV2|-
CASSERDGEQFF
TGTGCCAGCAGTGAACGTGACGGTGAGCAGTTCTTC
>once|TRBJ2-7|TRBV7-8|TRBD2
CASSLGTSGSPPDF
TGTGCCAGCAGCTTGGGGACTAGCGGGAGCCCTCCGGACTTC
>-|TRBJ1-2|TRBV7-2|-
CASSLWGASGYGYTF
TGTGCCAGCAGCTTATGGGGGGCTTCGGGCTATGGCTACACCTTC
>-|TRBJ1-4|TRBV7-2|-
CASGFRATNEKLFF
TGTGCCAGCGGATTCAGGGCAACTAATGAAAAACTGTTTTTT
>-|TRBJ1-3|TRBV14|-
CASSIYGASSGNTIYF
TGTGCCAGCAGCATCTACGGGGCCTCCTCTGGAAACACCATATATTTT
>-|TRBJ1-2|TRBV19|-
CASSIYDSSGYTF
TGTGCCAGTAGTATATACGACAGTTCGGGCTACACCTTC
>-|TRBJ1-1|TRBV1|-
CTSTEEVTEAFF
TGCACCAGCACCGAAGAGGTGACTGAAGCTTTCTTT
>-|TRBJ2-5|TRBV5-4|-
CASSRKGETQYF
TGTGCCAGCAGCCGGAAGGGGGAGACCCAGTACTTC
>-|TRBJ2-3|TRBV7-3|-
CASSLTTGPDTQYF
TGTGCCAGCAGCTTAACTACGGGTCCGGATACGCAGTATTTT
>once|TRBJ2-2|TRBV29-1|-
CSVAPLRSTGELFF
TGCAGCGTTGCCCCCCTCAGGAGCACCGGGGAGCTGTTTTTT
>-|TRBJ1-5|TRBV28|-
CASSPVHSQRGNQPQHF
TGTGCCAGCAGCCCGGTCCATAGTCAACGGGGAAATCAGCCCCAGCATTTT
>-|TRBJ1-1|TRBV19|TRBD1
CASSIGDSNTEAFF
TGTGCCAGTAGTATAGGGGACAGCAACACTGAAGCTTTCTTT
>-|TRBJ2-7|TRBV6-1|-
CASSERGGLYPYEQYF
TGTGCCAGCAGTGAAAGGGGGGGACTATATCCCTACGAGCAGTACTTC
>once|TRBJ1-2|TRBV7-2|-
CASSPAGPFYGYTF
TGTGCCAGCAGCCCAGCAGGCCCCTTCTATGGCTACACCTTC
>-|TRBJ2-1|TRBV29-1|-
CSVAPLGVYNEQFF
TGCAGCGTTGCCCCCTTGGGGGTCTACAATGAGCAGTTCTTC
>-|TRBJ2-5|TRBV6-5|-
CASSQTGTRTYF
TGTGCCAGCAGTCAAACCGGGACACGGACGTACTTC
>once|TRBJ2-3|TRBV2|-
CASSGRGTQYF
TGTGCCAGCAGTGGCCGGGGAACGCAGTATTTT
>-|TRBJ1-4|TRBV18|-
CASSFLHGSNEKLFF
TGTGCCAGCTCGTTTCTCCATGGGAGTAATGAAAAACTGTTTTTT
>-|TRBJ1-5|TRBV19|-
CASSMVGIQPQHF
TGTGCCAGTAGTATGGTTGGGATCCAGCCCCAGCATTTT
>-|TRBJ2-7|TRBV6-6|-
CASSYTADSYEQYF
TGTGCCAGCAGTTACACGGCAGATTCCTACGAGCAGTACTTC
>-|TRBJ2-3|TRBV7-2|TRBD1
CASSPNRGPDTQYF
TGTGCCAGCAGCCCGAACAGGGGTCCAGATACGCAGTATTTT
>-|TRBJ1-6|TRBV28|-
CASSLGGNSPLHF
TGTGCCAGCAGTTTGGGAGGGAATTCACCCCTCCACTTT
>-|TRBJ1-5|TRBV5-1|TRBD1
CASSAGTGNQPQHF
TGCGCCAGCAGCGCCGGGACAGGGAATCAGCCCCAGCATTTT
>-|TRBJ2-1|TRBV4-2|-
CASSPLPDRRSYNEQFF
TGTGCCAGCAGCCCCCTACCGGACCGCCGCTCCTACAATGAGCAGTTCTTC
>-|TRBJ1-1|TRBV5-1|-
CASSFQMNTEAFF
TGCGCCAGCAGCTTTCAGATGAACACTGAAGCTTTCTTT
>-|TRBJ2-5|TRBV9|-
CASSVSLEETQYF
TGTGCCAGCAGCGTAAGTTTAGAAGAGACCCAGTACTTC
>-|TRBJ2-1|TRBV5-1|TRBD2
CASSLELAGSYNEQFF
TGCGCCAGCAGCTTGGAGCTAGCGGGCTCCTACAATGAGCAGTTCTTC
>-|TRBJ1-1|TRBV5-1|TRBD1
CASSISGTGANTEAFF
TGCGCCAGCAGCATTTCCGGGACAGGGGCGAACACTGAAGCTTTCTTT
>once|TRBJ2-7|TRBV18|TRBD1
CASSRDRSGTGDYEQYF
TGTGCCAGCTCACGGGATAGATCCGGGACAGGAGACTACGAGCAGTACTTC
>-|TRBJ1-3|TRBV7-6|-
CASSPRTDSGNTIYF
TGTGCCAGCAGTCCCCGGACAGACTCTGGAAACACCATATATTTT
>-|TRBJ1-2|TRBV5-1|TRBD1
CASSWGQTEGYGYTF
TGCGCCAGCAGCTGGGGACAGACCGAGGGATACGGCTACACCTTC
>-|TRBJ1-1|TRBV6-5|-
CASSYRDVNTEAFF
TGTGCCAGCAGTTACAGGGACGTGAACACTGAAGCTTTCTTT
>-|TRBJ2-7|TRBV11-2|-
CASSVRDLRTYEQYF
TGTGCCAGCAGCGTAAGGGACCTCCGCACCTACGAGCAGTACTTC
>-|TRBJ2-4|TRBV5-5|-
CASSSNPGGLAKNIQYF
TGTGCCAGCAGCTCGAACCCAGGAGGATTAGCCAAAAACATTCAGTACTTC